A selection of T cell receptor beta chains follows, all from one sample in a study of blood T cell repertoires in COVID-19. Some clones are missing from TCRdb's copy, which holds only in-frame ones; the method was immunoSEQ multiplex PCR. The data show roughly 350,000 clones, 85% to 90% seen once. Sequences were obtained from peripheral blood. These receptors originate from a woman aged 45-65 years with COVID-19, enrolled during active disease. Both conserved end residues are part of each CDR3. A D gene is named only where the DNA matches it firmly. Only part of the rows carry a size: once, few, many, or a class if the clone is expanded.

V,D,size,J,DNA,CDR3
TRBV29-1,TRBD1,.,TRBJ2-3,TGCAGCGTGGCTAGGACAGGGGGCACAGATACGCAGTATTTT,CSVARTGGTDTQYF
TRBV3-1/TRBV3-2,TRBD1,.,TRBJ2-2,TGTGCCAGCATAACCACTCCGGGACAGGGCGGGGAGCTGTTTTTT,CASITTPGQGGELFF
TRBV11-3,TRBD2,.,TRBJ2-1,TGTGCCAGCAGCTTAGAGTCGGGAGGGCCAGAAGCACAGTTCTTC,CASSLESGGPEAQFF
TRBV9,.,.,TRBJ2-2,TGTGCCAGCAGCGTAGCAGGGACTTCGAACACCGGGGAGCTGTTTTTT,CASSVAGTSNTGELFF
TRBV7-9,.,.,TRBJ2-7,TGTGCCAGCAGCTTTTCTAACGAGCAGTACTTC,CASSFSNEQYF
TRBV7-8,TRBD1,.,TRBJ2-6,TGTGCCAGCAGCGACGAAGGACAGGGGTCTGGTTCTGGGGCCAACGTCCTGACTTTC,CASSDEGQGSGSGANVLTF
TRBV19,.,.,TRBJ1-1,TGTGCCAGTATAGTGGGATTCGGGATGAACACTGAAGCTTTCTTT,CASIVGFGMNTEAFF
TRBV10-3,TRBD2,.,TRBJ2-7,TGTGCGATGAAAGCGGGAGGGGCGGGCGAGCAGTACTTC,CAMKAGGAGEQYF
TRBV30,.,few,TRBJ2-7,TGTGCCTGGAGGCGCACGCCCTCCTACGAGCAGTACTTC,CAWRRTPSYEQYF
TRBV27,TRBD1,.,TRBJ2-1,TGTGCCAGCAGGGACCCGACTAAGGGGGCCCCCGACAATGAGCAGTTCTTC,CASRDPTKGAPDNEQFF
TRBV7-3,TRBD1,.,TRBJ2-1,TGTGCCAGCAGCTTAGGAGGGACAGGGGGCAATGAGCAGTTCTTC,CASSLGGTGGNEQFF
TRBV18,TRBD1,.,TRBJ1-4,TGTGCCAGCTCACCCCCGGGACAGGGAGTTGAAAAACTGTTTTTT,CASSPPGQGVEKLFF
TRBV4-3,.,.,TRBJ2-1,TGCGCCAGCAGCCAAGATCTTCGGCCGCGGGACCAGTTCTTC,CASSQDLRPRDQFF
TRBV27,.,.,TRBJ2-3,TGTGCCAGCAGTTTCTGGGTTGGCAGGGGCACAGATACGCAGTATTTT,CASSFWVGRGTDTQYF
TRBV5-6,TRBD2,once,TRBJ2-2,TGTGCCAGCAGCTTGGCGACTAGCGGGGAGTGGGGGAACACCGGGGAGCTGTTTTTT,CASSLATSGEWGNTGELFF
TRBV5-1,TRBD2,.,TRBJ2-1,TGCGCCAGCAGCTTGGTCCTAGCGGGCGCCTACAATGAGCAGTTCTTC,CASSLVLAGAYNEQFF